The 5 T cell receptor beta chains below all came from one sample that was sequenced in a study of control samples from healthy donors and cancer patients (dated by TCRdb to the early 2020s). Preparation of the library involved the immunoSEQ multiplex PCR assay. TCRdb mirrors the immuneACCESS table, restricted to in-frame sequences. Some clones are absent from its copies; in checked studies, under half trace to an unresolved V gene, and the reason for the others is unknown. The sample profile shows roughly 130,000 clones; approximately 90% of them were found once. The ten top clones hold 8.6% of the sample. The material sequenced was blood. These receptors were obtained from a man aged 18 to 35 in good health.

The chain recombines TRBV7-9 with TRBJ1-2, with D uncertain. Germline CDR1 is SEHNR and CDR2 is FQNEAQ (reference sequence). This CDR3 comprises 14 residues. Trimming took off 5 bases at V and 7 bases at J, with 17 bases between the two ends. This CDR3 is CASSARPLDGGYTF. For the CDR3, the DNA is TGTGCCAGCAGCGCTCGACCGCTGGATGGTGGCTACACCTTC. Full variable domain (missing parts from reference TRBV7-9 and TRBJ1-2): DTGVSQNPRHKITKRGQNVTFRCDPISEHNRLYWYRQTLGQGPEFLTYFQNEAQLEKSRLLSDRFSAERPKGSFSTLEIQRTEQGDSAMYLCASSARPLDGGYTFGSGTRLTVV.

The CDR3 DNA is TGTGCCAGCCACCTAGGATTAAAAGCTTTCTTT. Translating it yields CASHLGLKAFF. The chain is built from TRBV12-3 or TRBV12-4 and TRBJ1-1, with unresolved D. The germline V and J ends were trimmed by 8 bases and 9 bases, with 13 bases remaining between them. The CDR3 extends over 11 amino acids.

This rearrangement joins TRBV12-3 or TRBV12-4 to TRBJ1-1; possible D gene TRBD1, 5 bases. CDR3 length: 13 residues. Trimming removed 5 bases at V and 4 bases at J, with 11 bases between. CDR3 loop: CASSQGGSTEAFF. DNA for the CDR3: TGTGCCAGCAGTCAGGGTGGGAGCACTGAAGCTTTCTTT.

The sample holds a few counts of this clone. This chain joins TRBV6-1 and TRBJ1-1; D is unresolved. Germline CDR1 and CDR2: MNHNS and SASEGT. The CDR3 has 13 residues. The V end was cut by 1 base, the J end by 1 base, with 4 bases between. CDR3 in DNA: TGTGCCAGCAGTGAAGGAGAGAACACTGAAGCTTTCTTT. It specifies CASSEGENTEAFF.

This clone was seen once. The chain couples TRBV9 to TRBJ1-2, with 12 bases aligning to TRBD1. CDR3 size: 18 residues. The germline gives CDR1 SGDLS, CDR2 YYNGEE. The ends lost 0 bases at V and 3 bases at J; junction bases unmatched: 9. The CDR3 reads CASSVGSPGQGAYYGYTF. CDR3 nucleotides: TGTGCCAGCAGCGTAGGTTCGCCGGGACAGGGGGCCTACTATGGCTACACCTTC.